This T cell receptor beta chain was documented in a study of graft-versus-host responses after intestinal transplantation. Produced via immunoSEQ multiplex PCR; TCRdb's table is partial and in-frame only. The sample lists more than 12,000 clones; around three fifths were seen once. Researchers processed graft tissue to release intraepithelial and lamina propria lymphocytes. The CDR3 loop spans 14 amino acids. The germline V gene has CDR1 GTSNPN and CDR2 SVGIG (reference sequence). V gave up 8 bases and J gave up 0 bases; unmatched junction bases: 4. As for this clone: Its antigen is not identified.

Study-wide results and caveats: Present in recipient marrow, GvH clones included some that appeared first in ileum or blood. The study found high graft-versus-host to host-versus-graft clonal ratios in allografts of patients with graft-donor T cell macrochimerism.

This clonotype originated in a human patient who received an intestinal transplant, so some T cells may come from the graft donor. The rearrangement uses TRBV30 and TRBJ2-4; 10 positions agree with TRBD2. The sequences come from ileum tissue, collected 524 days after transplant. This CDR3 is CAGSGGLAKNIQYF. In DNA form, the CDR3 reads TGTGCCGGTAGCGGGGGGTTAGCCAAAAACATTCAGTACTTC.